Many counts were recorded for the clone carrying this TCR beta chain. Its specificity is unknown. The entry originates in a study of neurological immune-mediated disorders. Whole-study results and caveats: Expanded clones shared no identical CDR3 amino acid sequences across subjects, which suggested private TCR-beta repertoires in all groups.

2 million PBMCs stored at -80 C were the source of the unsorted libraries. From 15-18 subjects, every sequencing run obtained over 190 million TCR-beta sequences. TCRdb recomputed calls from the 5' RACE reads with MiXCR, one row per CDR3 protein. This table holds 75,000 to 90,000 distinct CDR3 sequences, under 13% found once. CDR1 and CDR2 from the germline V gene are KGHSH and LQKENI. V lost 0 bases to trimming and J lost 7 bases, with 4 bases between them. The CDR3 length is 12 residues. What was sequenced was PBMCs. This receptor was taken from a middle-aged man in good health. The genes are TRBV18 and TRBJ1-5; D gene unclear. The CDR3 DNA follows: TGTGCCAGCTCACCACCTCAACAGCCCCAGCATTTT. The encoded protein is CASSPPQQPQHF.